These T cell receptor beta chains were read from a single sample in a study of blood T cell repertoires in COVID-19. The protocol was immunoSEQ multiplex PCR, while the TCRdb copy is restricted to in-frame clones and leaves out a portion. The sample contains over 150,000 clones, roughly nine tenths of which appear only once. The sequenced sample was peripheral blood. These receptors all come from a man between 65 and 85 years old with active or convalescent COVID-19. CDR3s include the opening cysteine and the closing phenylalanine or tryptophan. D genes are given only for firm matches. Size tells how often a clone was seen (once, few, many) or the class of an expanded clone, and some rows leave it out.

clone size: .; V gene: TRBV11-2; D gene: TRBD2; CDR3 length: 15; J gene: TRBJ2-5; CDR3 DNA: TGTGCCAGCAGTCAACTAGCGGGGGGCGGGGAGACCCAGTACTTC; CDR3 protein: CASSQLAGGGETQYF
clone size: .; V gene: TRBV9; D gene: .; CDR3 length: 13; J gene: TRBJ1-5; CDR3 DNA: TGTGCCAGCAGCGCTGTTCCAGGTCAGCCCCAGCATTTT; CDR3 protein: CASSAVPGQPQHF
clone size: .; V gene: TRBV18; D gene: .; CDR3 length: 16; J gene: TRBJ1-2; CDR3 DNA: TGTGCCAGCTCACTCAAACACGAAACTATTAACTATGGCTACACCTTC; CDR3 protein: CASSLKHETINYGYTF
clone size: .; V gene: TRBV6-2/TRBV6-3; D gene: TRBD1; CDR3 length: 15; J gene: TRBJ1-1; CDR3 DNA: TGTGCCAGCAGCCAACGCGCAGGGGGGAACACTGAAGCTTTCTTT; CDR3 protein: CASSQRAGGNTEAFF
clone size: .; V gene: TRBV3-1/TRBV3-2; D gene: .; CDR3 length: 13; J gene: TRBJ1-2; CDR3 DNA: TGTGCCAGCAGCCAAGCCAGGGGCTATGGCTACACCTTC; CDR3 protein: CASSQARGYGYTF
clone size: .; V gene: TRBV7-2; D gene: .; CDR3 length: 12; J gene: TRBJ1-2; CDR3 DNA: TGTGCCAGCAGCGACTTCACCTATGGCTACACCTTC; CDR3 protein: CASSDFTYGYTF
clone size: .; V gene: TRBV19; D gene: TRBD1; CDR3 length: 16; J gene: TRBJ2-5; CDR3 DNA: TGTGCCAGTAGTTTACAAGGGACAGGCCTAGTTGAGACCCAGTACTTC; CDR3 protein: CASSLQGTGLVETQYF
clone size: .; V gene: TRBV5-1; D gene: .; CDR3 length: 15; J gene: TRBJ1-4; CDR3 DNA: TGCGCCAGCAGCTTCATCCCCGGGGCTAATGAAAAACTGTTTTTT; CDR3 protein: CASSFIPGANEKLFF
clone size: few; V gene: TRBV30; D gene: .; CDR3 length: 15; J gene: TRBJ1-4; CDR3 DNA: TGTGCCTGGAGTAACCTAGGAGGGACTAATGAAAAACTGTTTTTT; CDR3 protein: CAWSNLGGTNEKLFF
clone size: .; V gene: TRBV5-1; D gene: TRBD1; CDR3 length: 16; J gene: TRBJ2-3; CDR3 DNA: TGCGCCAGCAGCACGGCCGCCGGGACAGGGAGATATACGCAGTATTTT; CDR3 protein: CASSTAAGTGRYTQYF
clone size: .; V gene: TRBV27; D gene: .; CDR3 length: 14; J gene: TRBJ1-6; CDR3 DNA: TGTGCCAGCACCCCCCGCCCAGAAAATTCACCCCTCCACTTT; CDR3 protein: CASTPRPENSPLHF
clone size: .; V gene: TRBV4-3; D gene: TRBD1; CDR3 length: 15; J gene: TRBJ2-1; CDR3 DNA: TGCGCCAGCAGCCTACGGACAGGAATTCCAAATGAGCAGTTCTTC; CDR3 protein: CASSLRTGIPNEQFF
clone size: .; V gene: TRBV11-2; D gene: .; CDR3 length: 16; J gene: TRBJ1-2; CDR3 DNA: TGTGCCAGCAGCTTGGGGCTGGACAGAACTAACTATGGCTACACCTTC; CDR3 protein: CASSLGLDRTNYGYTF
clone size: .; V gene: TRBV5-1; D gene: TRBD1; CDR3 length: 16; J gene: TRBJ1-1; CDR3 DNA: TGCGCCAGCAGCCTTGGGACAGGGACGATGAACACTGAAGCTTTCTTT; CDR3 protein: CASSLGTGTMNTEAFF
clone size: few; V gene: TRBV5-4; D gene: TRBD2; CDR3 length: 16; J gene: TRBJ2-2; CDR3 DNA: TGTGCCAGCAGCTCGCTGACTAGCCCGAACACCGGGGAGCTGTTTTTT; CDR3 protein: CASSSLTSPNTGELFF
clone size: .; V gene: TRBV6-2/TRBV6-3; D gene: .; CDR3 length: 16; J gene: TRBJ2-7; CDR3 DNA: TGTGCCAGCAGTTACTCGAAGGCAGGGGGGTTATACGAGCAGTACTTC; CDR3 protein: CASSYSKAGGLYEQYF
clone size: .; V gene: TRBV28; D gene: .; CDR3 length: 12; J gene: TRBJ2-7; CDR3 DNA: TGTGCCAGCGGCAGACAGGCCTACGAGCAGTACTTC; CDR3 protein: CASGRQAYEQYF
clone size: .; V gene: TRBV5-5; D gene: .; CDR3 length: 15; J gene: TRBJ1-1; CDR3 DNA: TGTGCCAGCAGCCAGAGAGGGAGGGAAAGGACTGAAGCTTTCTTT; CDR3 protein: CASSQRGRERTEAFF
clone size: .; V gene: TRBV27; D gene: .; CDR3 length: 14; J gene: TRBJ2-2; CDR3 DNA: TGTGCCAGCAGTTCCTCTACGAACACCGGGGAGCTGTTTTTT; CDR3 protein: CASSSSTNTGELFF
clone size: few; V gene: TRBV12-2; D gene: .; CDR3 length: 13; J gene: TRBJ2-7; CDR3 DNA: TGTGCAAGTCGCTCGGGGTCACCTCCCGAGCAGTACTTC; CDR3 protein: CASRSGSPPEQYF
clone size: once; V gene: TRBV5-5; D gene: TRBD2; CDR3 length: 15; J gene: TRBJ2-7; CDR3 DNA: TGTGCCAGCAGCTTGGGTCTAGCGGGAGGGTACGAGCAGTACTTC; CDR3 protein: CASSLGLAGGYEQYF
clone size: .; V gene: TRBV10-2; D gene: .; CDR3 length: 16; J gene: TRBJ1-5; CDR3 DNA: TGCGCCAGCAGTGACGTGGGCAGGGCATGGGATCAGCCCCAGCATTTT; CDR3 protein: CASSDVGRAWDQPQHF
clone size: .; V gene: TRBV6-5; D gene: .; CDR3 length: 13; J gene: TRBJ2-7; CDR3 DNA: TGTGCCAGCAGTTTGGGACTGGACTACGAGCAGTACTTC; CDR3 protein: CASSLGLDYEQYF
clone size: .; V gene: TRBV12-3/TRBV12-4; D gene: TRBD1; CDR3 length: 13; J gene: TRBJ1-1; CDR3 DNA: TGTGCCAGTAAAAAAGGACAGGGGTGGAAAGCTTTCTTT; CDR3 protein: CASKKGQGWKAFF
clone size: .; V gene: TRBV3-1/TRBV3-2; D gene: TRBD1; CDR3 length: 14; J gene: TRBJ2-1; CDR3 DNA: TGTGCCAGCAGCCAAACCCGACAGGGGGGAGAGCAGTTCTTC; CDR3 protein: CASSQTRQGGEQFF
clone size: .; V gene: TRBV18; D gene: TRBD2; CDR3 length: 18; J gene: TRBJ2-3; CDR3 DNA: TGTGCCAGCTCTCAAATCGGGACTAGCGGTCTTCTTGGGGATACGCAGTATTTT; CDR3 protein: CASSQIGTSGLLGDTQYF
clone size: once; V gene: TRBV15; D gene: TRBD2; CDR3 length: 16; J gene: TRBJ2-1; CDR3 DNA: TGTGCCACCGGAAGCTTAGGCGGGAGTTATTACAATGAGCAGTTCTTC; CDR3 protein: CATGSLGGSYYNEQFF
clone size: .; V gene: TRBV7-9; D gene: TRBD1; CDR3 length: 16; J gene: TRBJ2-3; CDR3 DNA: TGTGCCAGCAGCTTAGCCGACAGGGGGCAAAGAGATACGCAGTATTTT; CDR3 protein: CASSLADRGQRDTQYF
clone size: once; V gene: TRBV3-1/TRBV3-2; D gene: .; CDR3 length: 16; J gene: TRBJ1-4; CDR3 DNA: TGTGCCAGCAGCCACTTACAGGGTCGGGCTAATGAAAAACTGTTTTTT; CDR3 protein: CASSHLQGRANEKLFF
clone size: .; V gene: TRBV4-1; D gene: TRBD1; CDR3 length: 18; J gene: TRBJ2-4; CDR3 DNA: TGCGCCAGCAGCCAGGGACAGGCCCGGTCCCTAGGCAAAAACATTCAGTACTTC; CDR3 protein: CASSQGQARSLGKNIQYF
clone size: .; V gene: TRBV14; D gene: .; CDR3 length: 15; J gene: TRBJ2-2; CDR3 DNA: TGTGCCAGCAGAGAGGGACAACAGAACACCGGGGAGCTGTTTTTT; CDR3 protein: CASREGQQNTGELFF
clone size: few; V gene: TRBV7-8; D gene: .; CDR3 length: 16; J gene: TRBJ1-2; CDR3 DNA: TGTGCCAGCAGCTTAGAAGGTGCGGGTCGGAGCTATGGCTACACCTTC; CDR3 protein: CASSLEGAGRSYGYTF
clone size: .; V gene: TRBV9; D gene: .; CDR3 length: 15; J gene: TRBJ2-6; CDR3 DNA: TGTGCCAGCAGCATTGACATCTCTGGGGCCAACGTCCTGACTTTC; CDR3 protein: CASSIDISGANVLTF